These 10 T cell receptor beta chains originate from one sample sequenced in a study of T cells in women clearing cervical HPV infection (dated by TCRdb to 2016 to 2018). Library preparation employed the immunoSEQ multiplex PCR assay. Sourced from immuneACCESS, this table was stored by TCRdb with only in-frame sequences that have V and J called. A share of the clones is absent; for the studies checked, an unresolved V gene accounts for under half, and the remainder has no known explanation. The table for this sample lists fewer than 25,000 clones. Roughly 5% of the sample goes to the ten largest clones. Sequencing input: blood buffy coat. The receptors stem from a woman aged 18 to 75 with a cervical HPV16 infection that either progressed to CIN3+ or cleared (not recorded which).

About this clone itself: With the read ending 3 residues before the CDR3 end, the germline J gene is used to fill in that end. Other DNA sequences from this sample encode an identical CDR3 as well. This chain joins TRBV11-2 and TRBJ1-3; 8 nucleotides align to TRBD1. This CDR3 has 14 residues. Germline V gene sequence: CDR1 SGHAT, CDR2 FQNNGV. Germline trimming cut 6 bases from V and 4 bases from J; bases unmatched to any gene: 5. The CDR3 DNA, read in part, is TGTGCCAGCAGTCCGGACAGGGAGGGAAACACC. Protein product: CASSPDREGNT. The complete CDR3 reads CASSPDREGNTIYF.

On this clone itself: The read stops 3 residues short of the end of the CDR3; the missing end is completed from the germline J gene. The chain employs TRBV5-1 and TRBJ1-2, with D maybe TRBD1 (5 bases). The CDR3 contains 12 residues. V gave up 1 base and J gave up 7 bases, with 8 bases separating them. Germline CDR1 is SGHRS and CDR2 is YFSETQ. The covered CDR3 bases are TGCGCCAGCAGCTTGTGGGGCTCTGGC. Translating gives CASSLWGSG. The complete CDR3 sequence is CASSLWGSGYTF. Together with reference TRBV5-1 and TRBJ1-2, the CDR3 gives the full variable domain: KAGVTQTPRYLIKTRGQQVTLSCSPISGHRSVSWYQQTPGQGLQFLFEYFSETQRNKGNFPGRFSGRQFSNSRSEMNVSTLELGDSALYLCASSLWGSGYTFGSGTRLTVV.

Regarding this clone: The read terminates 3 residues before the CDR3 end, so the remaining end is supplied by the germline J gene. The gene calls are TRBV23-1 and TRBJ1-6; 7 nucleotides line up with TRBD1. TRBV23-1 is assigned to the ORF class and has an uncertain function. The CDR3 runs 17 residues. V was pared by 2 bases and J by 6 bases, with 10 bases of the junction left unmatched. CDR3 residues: CASSQDRQGYGNSPLHF. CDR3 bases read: TGCGCCAGCAGTCAAGATAGACAGGGATACGGTAATTCACCC.

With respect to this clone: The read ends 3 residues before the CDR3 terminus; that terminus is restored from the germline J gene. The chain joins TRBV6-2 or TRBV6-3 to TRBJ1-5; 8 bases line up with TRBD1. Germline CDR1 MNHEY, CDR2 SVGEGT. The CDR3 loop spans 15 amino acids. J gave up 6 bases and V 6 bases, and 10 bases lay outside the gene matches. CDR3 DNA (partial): TGTGCCAGCAGCCGCCCCCAGGGGGCCGGTCAGCCC. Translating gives CASSRPQGAGQP. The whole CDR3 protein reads CASSRPQGAGQPQHF.

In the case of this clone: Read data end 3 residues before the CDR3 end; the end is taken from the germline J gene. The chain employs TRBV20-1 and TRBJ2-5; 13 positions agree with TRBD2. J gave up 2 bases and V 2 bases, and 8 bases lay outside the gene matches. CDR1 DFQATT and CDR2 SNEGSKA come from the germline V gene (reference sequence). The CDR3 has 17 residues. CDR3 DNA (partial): TGCAGTGCTAGAACTAGCGGGAGGGCCGGATGGCAAGAGACC. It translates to CSARTSGRAGWQET. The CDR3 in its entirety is CSARTSGRAGWQETQYF.

This CDR3 is CASSLGQVPYDYTF. The CDR3 bases that were read are TGTGCCAGCAGCTTAGGGCAGGTCCCCTACGAC. The chain combines TRBV7-9 with TRBJ1-2; D gene uncertain. The sequence runs out 3 residues before the end of the CDR3; the remainder is reconstructed from the germline J gene. Germline values: CDR1 SEHNR, CDR2 FQNEAQ (reference sequence). This CDR3 has 14 amino acids.

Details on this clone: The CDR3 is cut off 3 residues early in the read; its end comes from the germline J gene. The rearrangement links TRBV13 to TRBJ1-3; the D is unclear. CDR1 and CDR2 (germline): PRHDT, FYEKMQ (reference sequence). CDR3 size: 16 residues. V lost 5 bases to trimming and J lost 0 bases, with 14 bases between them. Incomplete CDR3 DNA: TGTGCCAGCAGCCTCCCGGGGTTTGACTCTGGAAACACC. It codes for CASSLPGFDSGNT. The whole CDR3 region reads CASSLPGFDSGNTIYF.

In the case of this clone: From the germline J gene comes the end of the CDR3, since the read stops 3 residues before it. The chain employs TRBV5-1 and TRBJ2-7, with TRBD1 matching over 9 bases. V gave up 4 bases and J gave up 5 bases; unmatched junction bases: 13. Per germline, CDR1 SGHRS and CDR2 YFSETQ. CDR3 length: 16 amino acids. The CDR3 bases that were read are TGCGCCAGCAGCCTAACCGGGGACAGGGTATCGGACGAG. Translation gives CASSLTGDRVSDE. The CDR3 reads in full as CASSLTGDRVSDEQYF.

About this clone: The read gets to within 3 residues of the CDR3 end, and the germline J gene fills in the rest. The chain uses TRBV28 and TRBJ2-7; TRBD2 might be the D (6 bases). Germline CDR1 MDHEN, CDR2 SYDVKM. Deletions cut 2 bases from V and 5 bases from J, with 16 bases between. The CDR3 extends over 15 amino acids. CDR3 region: CASSLGRGTLNEQYF. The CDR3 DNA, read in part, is TGTGCCAGCAGTTTAGGCCGGGGGACTTTGAACGAG. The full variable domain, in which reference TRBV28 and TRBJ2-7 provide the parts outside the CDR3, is DVKVTQSSRYLVKRTGEKVFLECVQDMDHENMFWYRQDPGLGLRLIYFSYDVKMKEKGDIPEGYSVSREKKERFSLILESASTNQTSMYLCASSLGRGTLNEQYFGPGTRLTVT.

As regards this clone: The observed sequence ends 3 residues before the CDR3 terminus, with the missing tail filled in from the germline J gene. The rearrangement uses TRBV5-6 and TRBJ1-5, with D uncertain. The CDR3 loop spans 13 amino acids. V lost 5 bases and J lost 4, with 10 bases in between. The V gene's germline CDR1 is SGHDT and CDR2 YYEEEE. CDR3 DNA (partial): TGTGCCAGCAGTCGAAACAGAAATCAGCCC. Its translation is CASSRNRNQP. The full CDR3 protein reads CASSRNRNQPQHF.